These 10 T cell receptor beta chains were all obtained from the same sample, sequenced in a study of long-term antiretroviral therapy in people with HIV. The assay, immunoSEQ v3.0, was run at survey level. Sequencing was performed with immunoSEQ multiplex PCR; in TCRdb, only in-frame clones are kept and a portion is missing. This sample has 15,000 or so clones, with more than 65% found just once. The sequencing here drew on unsorted PBMCs, taken at the start of antiretroviral therapy. The receptors stem from a man in his thirties or forties with HIV.

V is TRBV2 and J is TRBJ2-7; unclear D gene. V dropped 6 bases and J dropped 6 bases, with 21 bases sitting between them. CDR1 is SNHLY and CDR2 is FYNNEI in the germline V gene. The CDR3 is 15 residues long. Here the CDR3 DNA reads TGTGCCAGCAGGCTCCTGACAACCTTTCGTGGCGAGCAGTACTTC. Residues: CASRLLTTFRGEQYF.

The gene calls are TRBV30 and TRBJ2-3; 8 bases map to TRBD2. CDR3 size: 13 residues. V gave up 4 bases and J gave up 1 base; unmatched junction bases: 1. Germline V gene data show CDR1 as GTSNPN and CDR2 as SVGIG (reference sequence). This CDR3 is CAWNSGGTDTQYF. Written as DNA, the CDR3 is TGTGCCTGGAATAGCGGGGGCACAGATACGCAGTATTTT.

The chain is built from TRBV7-2 and TRBJ2-7; TRBD1 matches at 9 bases. Losses at the gene ends were 5 bases for V and 1 base for J; bases not matched to a gene: 6. This CDR3 contains 15 residues. CDR1 and CDR2 (germline): SGHTA, FQGNSA. The CDR3 sequence is CASSLGDRASYEQYF. In DNA form, the CDR3 reads TGTGCCAGCAGCCTGGGGGACAGGGCTTCCTACGAGCAGTACTTC.

The chain has TRBV23-1 and TRBJ2-5; the D gene is possibly TRBD1 (5 bases). Being an ORF, TRBV23-1 has a function that is uncertain. Trimming removed 2 bases from V and 3 bases from J, with 16 bases in between. The CDR3 sequence is 16 residues long. CDR3 DNA sequence: TGCGCCAGCAGTCAAGACTCCCAGGGTAGAGAAGAGACCCAGTACTTC. Translation gives CASSQDSQGREETQYF.

V is TRBV16 and J is TRBJ1-1, with D maybe TRBD1 (5 bases). Trimming took 6 bases from V and 7 from J, leaving 18 bases between them. CDR3 size: 14 residues. Per the germline V gene, CDR1 is KGHSY and CDR2 is FQNENV. The CDR3 reads CASSLLGTVLEAFF. Written as DNA, the CDR3 is TGTGCCAGCAGTTTGCTGGGGACTGTGCTTGAAGCTTTCTTT.

This chain links TRBV9 with TRBJ1-1, with a weak D call TRBD1 (5 bases). The V gene's germline CDR1 is SGDLS and CDR2 YYNGEE. The CDR3 loop spans 18 amino acids. Trimming stripped 3 bases from V and 0 bases from J, with 21 bases between. Here the CDR3 reads CASSGAIGLVGVNTEAFF. CDR3 nucleotide sequence: TGTGCCAGCAGCGGTGCGATAGGGCTCGTAGGGGTGAACACTGAAGCTTTCTTT.

The chain employs TRBV11-2 and TRBJ2-7; 8 positions agree with TRBD1. Germline CDR1 is SGHAT and CDR2 is FQNNGV. The V gene end was trimmed by 3 bases and the J gene end by 6 bases; junction bases not matched to a gene: 7. This CDR3 contains 14 residues. Here the CDR3 DNA reads TGTGCCAGCAGCTTGGACAACAGGGGGTCCGAGCAGTACTTC. Translation gives CASSLDNRGSEQYF.

The chain employs TRBV2 and TRBJ1-5; 7 bases match TRBD1. Unmatched junction bases numbered 11, after V lost 6 bases and J lost 3 bases. The CDR3 has 16 residues. Germline loops: CDR1 SNHLY, CDR2 FYNNEI. This CDR3 reads CASRISLQGYNQPQHF. The CDR3 nucleotides are TGTGCCAGCAGGATAAGCCTACAGGGGTACAATCAGCCCCAGCATTTT. Full variable domain (rest looked up from reference TRBV2 and TRBJ1-5): EPEVTQTPSHQVTQMGQEVILRCVPISNHLYFYWYRQILGQKVEFLVSFYNNEISEKSEIFDDQFSVERPDGSNFTLKIRSTKLEDSAMYFCASRISLQGYNQPQHFGDGTRLSIL.

The chain joins TRBV5-4 to TRBJ2-2; possibly TRBD2 for D (6 bases). The V gene's germline CDR1 is SGHNT and CDR2 YYREEE (reference sequence). V was trimmed by 1 base and J by 5 bases, leaving 15 bases between them. CDR3 length: 16 amino acids. Here the CDR3 reads CASSLSGRGYTGELFF. The DNA of the CDR3 is TGTGCCAGCAGCTTGTCCGGGCGGGGATATACCGGGGAGCTGTTTTTT. The whole variable domain, filled in from reference TRBV5-4 and TRBJ2-2, reads ETGVTQSPTHLIKTRGQQVTLRCSSQSGHNTVSWYQQALGQGPQFIFQYYREEENGRGNFPPRFSGLQFPNYSSELNVNALELDDSALYLCASSLSGRGYTGELFFGEGSRLTVL.

The chain employs TRBV5-6 and TRBJ1-1; weak D call: TRBD1 (6 bases). Germline V gene sequence: CDR1 SGHDT, CDR2 YYEEEE. The CDR3 loop spans 16 amino acids. Trimming cost V 2 bases and J 1 base, with 15 bases left between them. This CDR3 reads CASSLSSTGPNTEAFF. CDR3 sequence (DNA): TGTGCCAGCAGCTTATCTTCCACAGGGCCGAACACTGAAGCTTTCTTT.